The clone carrying this TCR beta chain was counted a few times. TCRdb reanalysed the 5' RACE reads using MiXCR and keeps one entry per CDR3 protein. Of approximately 34,000 distinct CDR3 sequences listed, 6% to 9.5% were seen once; the top ten hold around an eighth. The data are from a study of early T cells in non-severe SARS-CoV-2 infection. The germline V and J ends were trimmed by 1 base and 4 bases, with 7 bases remaining between them. The CDR3 is 13 residues long. This sequence was found in an adult who was a healthcare worker with PCR-confirmed SARS-CoV-2 infection or an uninfected control (not recorded which). Specimen: whole blood, collected at baseline. The genes are TRBV12-3 or TRBV12-4 and TRBJ2-5; D not resolved. CDR3 sequence: CASSLVSRETQYF. The CDR3 nucleotides read TGTGCCAGCAGTTTAGTCAGCCGAGAGACCCAGTACTTC.